A single sample is the source of the 10 T cell receptor beta chains below, sequenced in a study of blood T cell repertoires in COVID-19. Produced via immunoSEQ multiplex PCR; TCRdb's table is partial and in-frame only. The table has under 250,000 clones, 80% to 90% seen once. The specimen sequenced was peripheral blood. The source of these receptors is a woman between 45 and 65 years old with active or convalescent COVID-19.

This chain connects TRBV12-3 or TRBV12-4 to TRBJ1-5; TRBD1 agrees at 7 bases. The CDR3 spans 12 residues. Trimming took 6 bases from V and 6 from J; bases not matched to a gene: 2. CDR3 DNA sequence: TGTGCCAGCAGCACAGGGGCTCAGCCCCAGCATTTT. The encoded protein is CASSTGAQPQHF.

The chain joins TRBV19 to TRBJ2-2; 7 bases align to TRBD2. J gave up 6 bases and V 4 bases, and 11 bases lay outside the gene matches. Germline loops: CDR1 LNHDA, CDR2 SQIVND (reference sequence). The CDR3 has 16 residues. For the CDR3, the DNA is TGTGCCAGTAGTAATGGGAGGGCAGTAGGGGCCGGGGAGCTGTTTTTT. Its translation is CASSNGRAVGAGELFF.

The V call is TRBV28, the J call TRBJ2-6, with TRBD1 identical over 11 bases. This CDR3 is built from 18 residues. The V gene's germline CDR1 is MDHEN and CDR2 SYDVKM. V dropped 6 bases and J dropped 0; count of bases not matched to a gene: 7. The CDR3 protein is CASRGPGTGGSGANVLTF. In nucleotides, the CDR3 is TGTGCCAGCAGGGGCCCCGGGACAGGGGGCTCTGGGGCCAACGTCCTGACTTTC.

The rearrangement uses TRBV2 and TRBJ1-3, with 8 positions matching TRBD1. Trimming removed 4 bases from V and 3 bases from J; junction bases left unmatched: 5. The CDR3 is 15 amino acids. Germline assignment: CDR1 SNHLY and CDR2 FYNNEI. The CDR3: CASSVWTGNGNTIYF. DNA of the CDR3: TGTGCCAGCAGTGTTTGGACAGGGAATGGAAACACCATATATTTT.

V and J are TRBV10-1 and TRBJ1-1; 11 positions match TRBD1. Per the germline V gene, CDR1 is WNHNN and CDR2 is SYGVQD (reference sequence). The CDR3 length is 17 residues. V lost 6 bases to trimming and J lost 1 base; unmatched junction nucleotides: 10. CDR3 sequence: CASSRTGGMGTNTEAFF. In DNA form, the CDR3 reads TGCGCCAGCAGCCGGACAGGGGGCATGGGAACGAACACTGAAGCTTTCTTT.

For this clone: The sample holds other DNA sequences that translate to the same CDR3. The chain is built from TRBV28 and TRBJ2-7; D may be TRBD1 (5 bases). V dropped 5 bases and J dropped 6 bases, with 11 bases sitting between them. The CDR3 extends over 12 amino acids. Germline assignment: CDR1 MDHEN and CDR2 SYDVKM. The CDR3 nucleotides read TGTGCCAGCAGTCTCCAGGGTAGCGAGCAGTACGTC. Translating it yields CASSLQGSEQYV.

This clone was picked up one time. CDR3 nucleotide sequence: TGTGCCAGTAGAGCGGCGGGGGGCGGAGAGACCCAGTACTTC. Translation gives CASRAAGGGETQYF. This chain connects TRBV19 to TRBJ2-5; TRBD2 matches at 8 bases. CDR3 length: 14 amino acids. Germline V gene data show CDR1 as LNHDA and CDR2 as SQIVND (reference sequence). Losses at the gene ends were 6 bases for V and 4 bases for J; bases not matched to a gene: 7.

This rearrangement joins TRBV5-1 to TRBJ1-2; 9 bases are a match to TRBD1. With 4 bases clipped from V and 5 bases from J, the junction kept 6 bases outside the gene matches. The length of the CDR3 is 14 residues. Germline CDR1 is SGHRS and CDR2 is YFSETQ. CDR3 coding DNA: TGCGCCAGCAGCGCGGGACAGGGAAATTATGGCTACACCTTC. Protein: CASSAGQGNYGYTF.

J is TRBJ1-5 and V is TRBV10-3, with D uncertain. The CDR3 consists of 14 residues. V was clipped by 0 bases and J by 6 bases, with 9 bases between them. CDR1 is ENHRY, CDR2 SYGVKD, per germline. DNA of the CDR3: TGTGCCATCAGTGAGTCGGTGGAGCGTCAGCCCCAGCATTTT. Translated, it gives CAISESVERQPQHF.

The chain employs TRBV12-2 and TRBJ1-1. TRBV12-2 is shown as a pseudogene. The CDR3 is made up of 12 amino acids. CDR3 sequence: CASRSRNTEAFF. CDR3 bases: TGTGCAAGTCGCAGTAGAAACACTGAAGCTTTCTTT.